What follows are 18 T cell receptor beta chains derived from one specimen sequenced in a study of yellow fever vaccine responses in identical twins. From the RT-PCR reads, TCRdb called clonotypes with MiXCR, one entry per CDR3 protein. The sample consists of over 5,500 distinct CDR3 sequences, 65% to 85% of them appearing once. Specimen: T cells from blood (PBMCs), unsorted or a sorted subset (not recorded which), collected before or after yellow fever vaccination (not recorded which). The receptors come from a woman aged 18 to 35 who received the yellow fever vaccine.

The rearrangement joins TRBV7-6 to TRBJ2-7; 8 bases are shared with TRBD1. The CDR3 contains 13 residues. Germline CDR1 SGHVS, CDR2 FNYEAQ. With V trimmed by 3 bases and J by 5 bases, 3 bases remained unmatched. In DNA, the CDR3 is TGTGCCAGCAGCTTGACAGGGGACCACGAGCAGTACTTC. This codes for CASSLTGDHEQYF.

The CDR3 region has the DNA TGCAGCGTTGAAGGCCTAGGGCTTCAGGGCTATGGCTACACCTTC. It encodes CSVEGLGLQGYGYTF. The chain carries TRBV29-1 and TRBJ1-2; D might be TRBD1 (5 bases). Trimming removed 1 base at V and 4 bases at J, with 16 bases between. CDR1 is SQVTM and CDR2 is ANQGSEA in the germline V gene. The CDR3 covers 15 residues. Full variable domain (remainder filled in from reference TRBV29-1 and TRBJ1-2): SAVISQKPSRDICQRGTSLTIQCQVDSQVTMMFWYRQQPGQSLTLIATANQGSEATYESGFVIDKFPISRPNLTFSTLTVSNMSPEDSSIYLCSVEGLGLQGYGYTFGSGTRLTVV.

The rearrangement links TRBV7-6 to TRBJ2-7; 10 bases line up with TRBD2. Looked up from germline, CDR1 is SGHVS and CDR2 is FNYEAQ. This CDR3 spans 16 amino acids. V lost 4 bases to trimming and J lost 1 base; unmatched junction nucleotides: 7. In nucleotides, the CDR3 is TGTGCCAGCAGCTCGTTAGCGGGAGGATATTCCTACGAGCAGTACTTC. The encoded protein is CASSSLAGGYSYEQYF.

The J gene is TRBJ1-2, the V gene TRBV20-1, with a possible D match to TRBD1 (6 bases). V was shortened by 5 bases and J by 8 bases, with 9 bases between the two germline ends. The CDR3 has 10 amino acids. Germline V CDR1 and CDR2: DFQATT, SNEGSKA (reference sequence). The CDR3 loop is CSAYRDGYTF. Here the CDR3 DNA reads TGCAGTGCTTACAGGGACGGCTACACCTTC.

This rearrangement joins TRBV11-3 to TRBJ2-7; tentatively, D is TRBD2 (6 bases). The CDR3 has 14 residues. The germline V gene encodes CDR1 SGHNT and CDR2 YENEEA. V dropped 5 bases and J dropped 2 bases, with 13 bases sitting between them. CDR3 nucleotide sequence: TGTGCCAGCAGCAGTGGAGGGAGCCCCTACGAGCAGTACTTC. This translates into CASSSGGSPYEQYF.

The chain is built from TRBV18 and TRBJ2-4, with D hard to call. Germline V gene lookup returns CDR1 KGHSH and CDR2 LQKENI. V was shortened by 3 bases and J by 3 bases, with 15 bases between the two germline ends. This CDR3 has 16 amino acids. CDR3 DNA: TGTGCCAGCTCACCCGCAAACGGAAAGGGCAAAAACATTCAGTACTTC. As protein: CASSPANGKGKNIQYF.

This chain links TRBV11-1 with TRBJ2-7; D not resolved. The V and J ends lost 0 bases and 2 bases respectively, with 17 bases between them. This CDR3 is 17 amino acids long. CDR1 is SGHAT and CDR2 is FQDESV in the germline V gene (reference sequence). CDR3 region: CASSLATLTDQAYEQYF. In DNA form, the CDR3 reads TGTGCCAGCAGCTTAGCGACTCTGACGGACCAAGCCTACGAGCAGTACTTC.

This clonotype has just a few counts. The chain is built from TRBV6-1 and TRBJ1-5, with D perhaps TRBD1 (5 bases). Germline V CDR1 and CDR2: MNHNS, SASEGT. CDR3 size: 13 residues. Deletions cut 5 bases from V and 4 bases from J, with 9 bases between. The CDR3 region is CASSLQENQPQHF. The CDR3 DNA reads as TGTGCCAGCAGTCTACAGGAAAATCAGCCCCAGCATTTT.

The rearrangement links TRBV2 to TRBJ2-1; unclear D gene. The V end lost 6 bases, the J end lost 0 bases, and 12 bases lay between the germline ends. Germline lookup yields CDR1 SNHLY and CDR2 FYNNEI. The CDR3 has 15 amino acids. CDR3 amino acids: CASSADPFSYNEQFF. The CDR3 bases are TGTGCCAGCAGCGCTGACCCATTCTCCTACAATGAGCAGTTCTTC.

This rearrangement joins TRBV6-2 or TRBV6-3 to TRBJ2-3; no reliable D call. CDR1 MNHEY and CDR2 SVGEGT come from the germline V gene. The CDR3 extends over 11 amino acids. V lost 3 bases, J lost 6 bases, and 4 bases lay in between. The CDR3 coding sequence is TGTGCCAGCAGTTATGTGGATACGCAGTATTTT. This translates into CASSYVDTQYF.

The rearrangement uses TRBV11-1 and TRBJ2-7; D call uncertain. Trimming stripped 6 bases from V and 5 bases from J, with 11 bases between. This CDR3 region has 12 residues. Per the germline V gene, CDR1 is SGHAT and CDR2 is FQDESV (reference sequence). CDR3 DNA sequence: TGTGCCAGCAGTGGTCGTGGTAACGAGCAGTACTTC. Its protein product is CASSGRGNEQYF.

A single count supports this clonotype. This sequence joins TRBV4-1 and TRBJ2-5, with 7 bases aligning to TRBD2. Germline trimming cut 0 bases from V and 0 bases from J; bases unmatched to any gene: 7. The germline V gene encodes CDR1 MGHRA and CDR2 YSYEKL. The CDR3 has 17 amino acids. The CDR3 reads CASSQDTSVAYQETQYF. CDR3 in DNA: TGCGCCAGCAGCCAAGACACTAGCGTGGCGTACCAAGAGACCCAGTACTTC.

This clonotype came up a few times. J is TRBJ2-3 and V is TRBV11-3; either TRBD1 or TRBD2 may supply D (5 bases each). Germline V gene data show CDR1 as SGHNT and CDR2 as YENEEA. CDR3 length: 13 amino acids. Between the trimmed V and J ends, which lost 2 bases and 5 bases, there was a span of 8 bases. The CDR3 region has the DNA TGTGCCAGCAGCTTATCGAGGGGAGATACGCAGTATTTT. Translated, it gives CASSLSRGDTQYF. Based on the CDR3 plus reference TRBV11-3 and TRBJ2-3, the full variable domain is EAGVVQSPRYKIIEKKQPVAFWCNPISGHNTLYWYLQNLGQGPELLIRYENEEAVDDSQLPKDRFSAERLKGVDSTLKIQPAELGDSAVYLCASSLSRGDTQYFGPGTRLTVL.

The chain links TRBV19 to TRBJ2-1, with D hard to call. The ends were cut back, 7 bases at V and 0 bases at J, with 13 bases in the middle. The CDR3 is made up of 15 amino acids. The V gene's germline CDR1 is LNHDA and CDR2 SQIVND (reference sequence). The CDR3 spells CASIATGSSYNEQFF. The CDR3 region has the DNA TGTGCCAGTATTGCGACTGGCAGCTCCTACAATGAGCAGTTCTTC.

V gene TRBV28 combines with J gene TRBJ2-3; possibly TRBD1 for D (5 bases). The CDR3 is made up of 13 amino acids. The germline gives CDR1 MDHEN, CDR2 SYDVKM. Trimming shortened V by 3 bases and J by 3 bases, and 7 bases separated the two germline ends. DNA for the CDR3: TGTGCCAGCAGTTTCAGGGAAACAGATACGCAGTATTTT. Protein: CASSFRETDTQYF. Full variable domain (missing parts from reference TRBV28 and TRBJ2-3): DVKVTQSSRYLVKRTGEKVFLECVQDMDHENMFWYRQDPGLGLRLIYFSYDVKMKEKGDIPEGYSVSREKKERFSLILESASTNQTSMYLCASSFRETDTQYFGPGTRLTVL.

Here the CDR3 reads CASSYLPGAKNIQYF. The CDR3 bases are TGTGCCAGCAGTTACCTTCCAGGGGCCAAAAACATTCAGTACTTC. The genes are TRBV28 and TRBJ2-4; D may be TRBD1 (5 bases). This CDR3 comprises 15 residues. V was shortened by 4 bases and J by 1 base, with 11 bases between the two germline ends. CDR1 MDHEN and CDR2 SYDVKM come from the germline V gene.

CDR3 bases: TGCGCCAGCAGCCAAGTGCAAAGGAGCACCGGGGAGCTGTTTTTT. As protein: CASSQVQRSTGELFF. V gene TRBV4-3 combines with J gene TRBJ2-2; D remains unclear. The CDR3 sequence is 15 residues long. Germline values: CDR1 LGHNA, CDR2 YSLEER. V lost 1 base and J 4 bases, leaving 10 bases between the germline ends.

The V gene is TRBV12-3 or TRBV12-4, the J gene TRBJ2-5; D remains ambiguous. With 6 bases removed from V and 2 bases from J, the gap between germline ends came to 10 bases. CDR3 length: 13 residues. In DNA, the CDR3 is TGTGCCAGCAGGGTTGGAGCTCAAGAGACCCAGTACTTC. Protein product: CASRVGAQETQYF.